A single sample gave rise to the 20 T cell receptor beta chains below, sequenced in a study of blood T cell repertoires in COVID-19. Only in-frame clones appear in the TCRdb table, and some are missing; sequencing was by immunoSEQ multiplex PCR. The sample includes about 230,000 clones, around four fifths of them seen just once. The sample consisted of peripheral blood. The receptor source for this set is an older woman with active or convalescent COVID-19.

The chain carries TRBV6-1 and TRBJ1-2, with TRBD1 matching over 11 bases. Germline assignment: CDR1 MNHNS and CDR2 SASEGT. The CDR3 covers 13 residues. J was trimmed by 6 bases and V by 6 bases; bases with no gene match: 3. Here the CDR3 reads CASSRGQGDGYTF. The CDR3 DNA sequence: TGTGCCAGCAGCAGGGGACAGGGGGATGGCTACACCTTC.

The V call is TRBV6-2 or TRBV6-3, the J call TRBJ2-3; D is ambiguous. Germline loops: CDR1 MNHEY, CDR2 SVGEGT. The CDR3 runs to 14 residues. Trimming stripped 2 bases from V and 5 bases from J, with 11 bases between. This chain's CDR3 is CASSYLQTQDTQYF. CDR3 bases: TGTGCCAGCAGTTACCTACAGACACAAGATACGCAGTATTTT.

This clone was seen only a few times. The chain carries TRBV7-2 and TRBJ2-3; the D is unclear. V was clipped by 2 bases and J by 3 bases, with 9 bases between them. The CDR3 has 14 amino acids. The V gene's germline CDR1 is SGHTA and CDR2 FQGNSA. The CDR3: CASSLNQLTDTQYF. CDR3 bases: TGTGCCAGCAGCTTAAACCAACTAACAGATACGCAGTATTTT.

V usage is TRBV6-1 and J usage is TRBJ2-7; no definite D call. The germline V and J ends were trimmed by 3 bases and 0 bases, with 9 bases remaining between them. The germline V gene encodes CDR1 MNHNS and CDR2 SASEGT. The CDR3 consists of 14 residues. The CDR3, as DNA: TGTGCCAGCAGTGATAACATGCCCTCCTACGAGCAGTACTTC. This sequence encodes CASSDNMPSYEQYF.

This chain joins TRBV30 and TRBJ1-1, with D uncertain. Germline CDR1 GTSNPN, CDR2 SVGIG (reference sequence). The CDR3 sequence is 15 residues long. V was shortened by 2 bases and J by 0 bases, with 13 bases between the two germline ends. The CDR3 DNA is TGTGCCTGGAGTCGAGGGTCCTTAATGAACACTGAAGCTTTCTTT. This gives the protein CAWSRGSLMNTEAFF.

The chain has TRBV6-6 and TRBJ2-1; D remains ambiguous. The CDR3 extends over 16 amino acids. The V and J ends lost 6 bases and 0 bases respectively, with 15 bases between them. Germline CDR1 is MNHNY and CDR2 is SVGAGI (reference sequence). Here the CDR3 reads CASSPFSGSSYNEQFF. CDR3 DNA sequence: TGTGCCAGCAGCCCATTTTCAGGTTCCTCCTACAATGAGCAGTTCTTC.

The gene calls are TRBV18 and TRBJ2-4, with D possibly matching TRBD1 (6 bases). Per the germline V gene, CDR1 is KGHSH and CDR2 is LQKENI. V was clipped by 3 bases and J by 2 bases, with 14 bases between them. This CDR3 contains 16 residues. The CDR3 region is CASSPRQEMSKNIQYF. The CDR3 DNA follows: TGTGCCAGCTCACCTCGACAGGAGATGTCCAAAAACATTCAGTACTTC.

The chain carries TRBV18 and TRBJ1-6; weak D call: TRBD1 (6 bases). Germline assignment: CDR1 KGHSH and CDR2 LQKENI. With 5 bases removed from V and 3 bases from J, the gap between germline ends came to 8 bases. The length of the CDR3 is 14 residues. The CDR3 loop reads CASSIQGYNSPLHF. In nucleotides, the CDR3 is TGTGCCAGCTCAATACAGGGCTATAATTCACCCCTCCACTTT.

The rearrangement uses TRBV9 and TRBJ1-2; no firm D call. The CDR3 runs to 13 residues. V lost 3 bases and J lost 3, with 9 bases in between. Germline CDR1 is SGDLS and CDR2 is YYNGEE. CDR3 DNA: TGTGCCAGCAGCGCTCTACCCGACTATGGCTACACCTTC. Protein product: CASSALPDYGYTF.

This chain links TRBV4-3 with TRBJ2-7, with 10 bases fitting TRBD1. The CDR3 runs 16 residues. CDR1 LGHNA and CDR2 YSLEER come from the germline V gene. V lost 1 base to trimming and J lost 3 bases; unmatched junction nucleotides: 6. CDR3 nucleotides: TGCGCCAGCAGCCAAGCTTTGGGGGACAGGGGCTACGAGCAGTACTTC. Translating gives CASSQALGDRGYEQYF.

The chain uses TRBV6-1 and TRBJ1-4, with TRBD1 as a possible D gene (6 bases). Germline CDR1 and CDR2: MNHNS and SASEGT. CDR3 size: 16 residues. The V and J ends lost 1 base and 7 bases respectively, with 16 bases between them. CDR3 amino acids: CASSEGNWGRGEKLFF. The CDR3 nucleotides are TGTGCCAGCAGTGAAGGGAATTGGGGCAGGGGTGAAAAACTGTTTTTT.

The chain combines TRBV2 with TRBJ2-1, with 11 bases lining up with TRBD2. This CDR3 has 15 amino acids. V trimming: 5 bases; J trimming: 5 bases; junction bases outside the gene matches: 5. The V gene's germline CDR1 is SNHLY and CDR2 FYNNEI. DNA of the CDR3: TGTGCCAGCAGTCAACTAGCGGGGGTGAACAATGAGCAGTTCTTC. Residues: CASSQLAGVNNEQFF.

This clone has only a few counts. The chain has TRBV4-2 and TRBJ2-5; the D gene is possibly TRBD2 (7 bases). The CDR3 extends over 14 amino acids. Germline V gene sequence: CDR1 LGHNA, CDR2 YNFKEQ. V lost 5 bases and J lost 4, with 14 bases in between. CDR3 nucleotide sequence: TGTGCCAGCAGCGGGGGGGCCGGTCGAGAGACCCAGTACTTC. It yields the protein CASSGGAGRETQYF.

This rearrangement joins TRBV19 to TRBJ1-5, with D perhaps matching TRBD1 (5 bases). Germline CDR1 and CDR2: LNHDA and SQIVND (reference sequence). The CDR3 consists of 16 residues. The V end was cut by 0 bases, the J end by 3 bases, with 12 bases between. The DNA of the CDR3 is TGTGCCAGTAGTATAGATATTTCGACAGACAATCAGCCCCAGCATTTT. Residues: CASSIDISTDNQPQHF.

The V and J genes are TRBV2 and TRBJ2-2, with TRBD2 matching 15 bases. Germline CDR1 SNHLY, CDR2 FYNNEI. The CDR3 is 17 amino acids. Trimming at V came to 5 bases and at J to 6 bases, leaving 7 bases not matched to a gene. The CDR3 coding sequence is TGTGCCAGCAGTCGATCCCGGACTAGCGGGAGGGCCGGGGAGCTGTTTTTT. Its translation is CASSRSRTSGRAGELFF.

This clone occurred once. V is TRBV28 and J is TRBJ2-5; D perhaps matches TRBD2 (6 bases). Germline CDR1 MDHEN, CDR2 SYDVKM. V lost 6 bases to trimming and J lost 1 base, with 18 bases between them. The CDR3 has 16 amino acids. The CDR3, as DNA: TGTGCCAGCAGAGGACACTCGTTAGCGGTCCAAGAGACCCAGTACTTC. Amino acid sequence: CASRGHSLAVQETQYF.

The chain recombines TRBV28 with TRBJ1-4; 7 bases match TRBD1. This CDR3 has 15 amino acids. With 6 bases clipped from V and 0 bases from J, the junction kept 4 bases outside the gene matches. Germline V gene sequence: CDR1 MDHEN, CDR2 SYDVKM. For the CDR3, the DNA is TGTGCCAGCAGCCGGACAGGAGCAACTAATGAAAAACTGTTTTTT. Translation gives CASSRTGATNEKLFF.

This chain uses TRBV6-5 with TRBJ1-2; D ambiguous. There are 14 residues in the CDR3. CDR1 is MNHEY, CDR2 SVGAGI, per germline. With 5 bases removed from V and 1 base from J, the gap between germline ends came to 11 bases. CDR3 coding DNA: TGTGCCAGCAGTCCCCCCGGGGATAACTATGGCTACACCTTC. This gives the protein CASSPPGDNYGYTF.

The V call is TRBV29-1, the J call TRBJ2-3; possibly TRBD2 for D (6 bases). Trimming took off 6 bases at V and 0 bases at J, with 16 bases between the two ends. CDR1 SQVTM and CDR2 ANQGSEA come from the germline V gene. This CDR3 contains 15 residues. The CDR3 sequence: CSVHRGRYSTDTQYF. In DNA form, the CDR3 reads TGCAGCGTCCATCGGGGGAGATATAGCACAGATACGCAGTATTTT.

The chain links TRBV5-1 to TRBJ2-1; 8 positions match TRBD2. Trimming at V came to 0 bases and at J to 2 bases, leaving 1 base not matched to a gene. Germline V gives CDR1 SGHRS, CDR2 YFSETQ. This CDR3 spans 15 amino acids. As DNA, the CDR3 is TGCGCCAGCAGCTTGGGCGGGGGGCCCTACAATGAGCAGTTCTTC. This codes for CASSLGGGPYNEQFF. The full variable domain, completed using reference TRBV5-1 and TRBJ2-1, is KAGVTQTPRYLIKTRGQQVTLSCSPISGHRSVSWYQQTPGQGLQFLFEYFSETQRNKGNFPGRFSGRQFSNSRSEMNVSTLELGDSALYLCASSLGGGPYNEQFFGPGTRLTVL.